This T cell receptor beta chain was identified during a study of blood T cell repertoires in COVID-19. The assay was immunoSEQ multiplex PCR, and TCRdb's table has in-frame clones only and misses some. Altogether some 300,000 clones are present, nearly 90% being singletons, with the ten largest covering less than 2%. The germline V gene encodes CDR1 MNHEY and CDR2 SVGAGI. CDR3 length: 13 amino acids. Trimming took off 0 bases at V and 10 bases at J, with 10 bases between the two ends. What was sequenced was peripheral blood. The TCR comes from a woman under 40 with COVID-19, enrolled during active disease. The chain joins TRBV6-5 to TRBJ1-5; D is unresolved. CDR3 sequence reads: CASSYSSGNPQHF. The CDR3 DNA reads as TGTGCCAGCAGTTACTCGAGCGGTAACCCCCAGCATTTT.